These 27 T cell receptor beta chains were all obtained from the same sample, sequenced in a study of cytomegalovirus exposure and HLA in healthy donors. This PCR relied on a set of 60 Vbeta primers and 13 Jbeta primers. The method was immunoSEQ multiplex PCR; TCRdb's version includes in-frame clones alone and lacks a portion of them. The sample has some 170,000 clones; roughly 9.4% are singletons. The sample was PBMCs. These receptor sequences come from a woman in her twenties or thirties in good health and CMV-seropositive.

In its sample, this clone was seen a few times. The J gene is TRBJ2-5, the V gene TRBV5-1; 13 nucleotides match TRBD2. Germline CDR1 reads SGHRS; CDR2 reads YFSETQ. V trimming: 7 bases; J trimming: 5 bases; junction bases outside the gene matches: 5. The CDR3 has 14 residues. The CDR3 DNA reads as TGCGCCAGCGCACTAGCGGGAGGGAGCGAGACCCAGTACTTC. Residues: CASALAGGSETQYF.

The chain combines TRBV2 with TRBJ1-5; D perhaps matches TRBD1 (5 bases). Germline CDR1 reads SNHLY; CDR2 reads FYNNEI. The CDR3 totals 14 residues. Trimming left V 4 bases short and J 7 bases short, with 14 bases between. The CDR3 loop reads CASSALTESQPQHF. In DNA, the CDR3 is TGTGCCAGCAGTGCCCTGACAGAATCCCAGCCCCAGCATTTT.

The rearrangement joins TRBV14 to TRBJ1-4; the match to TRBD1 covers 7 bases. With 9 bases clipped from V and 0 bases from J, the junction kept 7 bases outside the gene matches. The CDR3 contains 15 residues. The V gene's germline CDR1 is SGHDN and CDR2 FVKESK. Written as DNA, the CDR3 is TGTGCCAGTCCTGACAGGGAAGCAACTAATGAAAAACTGTTTTTT. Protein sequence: CASPDREATNEKLFF.

CDR3 coding DNA: TGTGCCAGCAACTCAAGGGGGAGCGATGAGCAGTTCTTC. Protein: CASNSRGSDEQFF. The genes are TRBV9 and TRBJ2-1; D is possibly TRBD1 (6 bases). Between the trimmed V and J ends, which lost 6 bases and 8 bases, there was a span of 15 bases. Germline V gives CDR1 SGDLS, CDR2 YYNGEE. The CDR3 totals 13 residues.

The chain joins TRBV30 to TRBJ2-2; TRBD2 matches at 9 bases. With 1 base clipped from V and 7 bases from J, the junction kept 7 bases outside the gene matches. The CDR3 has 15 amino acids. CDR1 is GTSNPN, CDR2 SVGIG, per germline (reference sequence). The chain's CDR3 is CAWSGREGNVGELFF. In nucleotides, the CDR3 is TGTGCCTGGAGTGGGCGGGAGGGAAACGTCGGGGAGCTGTTTTTT.

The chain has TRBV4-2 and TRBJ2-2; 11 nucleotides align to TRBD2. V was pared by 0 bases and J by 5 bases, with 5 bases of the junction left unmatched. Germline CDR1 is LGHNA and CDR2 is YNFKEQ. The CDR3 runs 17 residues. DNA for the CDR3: TGTGCCAGCAGCCAAGATACTAGCGGGAGCGGAACCGGGGAGCTGTTTTTT. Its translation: CASSQDTSGSGTGELFF.

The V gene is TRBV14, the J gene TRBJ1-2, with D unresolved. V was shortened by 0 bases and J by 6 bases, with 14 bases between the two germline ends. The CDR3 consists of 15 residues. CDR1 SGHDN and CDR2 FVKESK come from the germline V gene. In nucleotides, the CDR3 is TGTGCCAGCAGCCAAGAGGTATCCGGAGGACATGGCTACACCTTC. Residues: CASSQEVSGGHGYTF.

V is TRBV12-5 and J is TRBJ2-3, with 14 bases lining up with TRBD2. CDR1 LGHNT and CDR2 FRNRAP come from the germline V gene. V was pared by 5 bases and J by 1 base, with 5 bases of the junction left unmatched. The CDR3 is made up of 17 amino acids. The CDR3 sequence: CASGQGLAGARTDTQYF. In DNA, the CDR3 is TGTGCTAGTGGTCAGGGACTAGCGGGAGCCCGCACAGATACGCAGTATTTT. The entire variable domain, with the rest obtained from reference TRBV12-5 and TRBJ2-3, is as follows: DARVTQTPRHKVTEMGQEVTMRCQPILGHNTVFWYRQTMMQGLELLAYFRNRAPLDDSGMPKDRFSAEMPDATLATLKIQPSEPRDSAVYFCASGQGLAGARTDTQYFGPGTRLTVL.

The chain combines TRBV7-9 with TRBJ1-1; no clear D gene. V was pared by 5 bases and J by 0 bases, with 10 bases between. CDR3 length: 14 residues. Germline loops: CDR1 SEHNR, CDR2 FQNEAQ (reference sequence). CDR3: CASSRGQLNTEAFF. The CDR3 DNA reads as TGTGCCAGCAGCCGAGGGCAGCTGAACACTGAAGCTTTCTTT. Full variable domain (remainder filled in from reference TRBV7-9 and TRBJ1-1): DTGVSQNPRHKITKRGQNVTFRCDPISEHNRLYWYRQTLGQGPEFLTYFQNEAQLEKSRLLSDRFSAERPKGSFSTLEIQRTEQGDSAMYLCASSRGQLNTEAFFGQGTRLTVV.

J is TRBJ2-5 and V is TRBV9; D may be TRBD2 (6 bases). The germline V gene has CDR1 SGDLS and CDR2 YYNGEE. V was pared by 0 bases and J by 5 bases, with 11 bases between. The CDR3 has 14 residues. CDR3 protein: CASSVGASAETQYF. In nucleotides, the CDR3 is TGTGCCAGCAGCGTAGGGGCTAGCGCGGAGACCCAGTACTTC. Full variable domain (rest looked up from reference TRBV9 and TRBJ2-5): DSGVTQTPKHLITATGQRVTLRCSPRSGDLSVYWYQQSLDQGLQFLIQYYNGEERAKGNILERFSAQQFPDLHSELNLSSLELGDSALYFCASSVGASAETQYFGPGTRLLVL.

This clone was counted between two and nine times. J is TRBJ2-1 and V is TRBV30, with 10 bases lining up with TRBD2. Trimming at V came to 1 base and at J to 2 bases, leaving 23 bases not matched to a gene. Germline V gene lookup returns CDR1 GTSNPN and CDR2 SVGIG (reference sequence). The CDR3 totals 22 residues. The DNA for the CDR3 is TGTGCCTGGAGTGACCCTCGGGCAGCCCCGGTCCTAGCGGGAGAGGCCTACAATGAGCAGTTCTTC. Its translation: CAWSDPRAAPVLAGEAYNEQFF.

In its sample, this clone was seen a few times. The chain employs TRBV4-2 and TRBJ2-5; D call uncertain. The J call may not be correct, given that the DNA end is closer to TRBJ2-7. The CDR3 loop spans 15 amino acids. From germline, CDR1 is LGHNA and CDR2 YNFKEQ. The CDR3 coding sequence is TGTGCCAGCAGCCAAGAGGCAGCGTCCTCCTACGAGCAGTACTTC. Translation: CASSQEAASSYEQYF.

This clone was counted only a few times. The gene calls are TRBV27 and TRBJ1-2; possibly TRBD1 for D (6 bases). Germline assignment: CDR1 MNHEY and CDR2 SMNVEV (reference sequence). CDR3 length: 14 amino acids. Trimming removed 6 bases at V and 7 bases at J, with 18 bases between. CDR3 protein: CASRPTGPLSGYTF. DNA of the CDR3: TGTGCCAGCAGGCCGACAGGTCCCCTCTCTGGCTACACCTTC.

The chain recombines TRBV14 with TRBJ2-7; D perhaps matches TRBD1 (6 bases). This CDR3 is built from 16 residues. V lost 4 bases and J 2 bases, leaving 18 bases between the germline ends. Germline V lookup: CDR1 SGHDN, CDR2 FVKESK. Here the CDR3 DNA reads TGTGCCAGCAGCCCTTATTGGACAGCTCCGACCTACGAGCAGTACTTC. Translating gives CASSPYWTAPTYEQYF.

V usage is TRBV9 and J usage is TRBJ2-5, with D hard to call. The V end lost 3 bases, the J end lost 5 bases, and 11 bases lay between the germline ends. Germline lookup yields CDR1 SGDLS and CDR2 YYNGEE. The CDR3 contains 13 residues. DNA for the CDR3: TGTGCCAGCAGCGGCCGTAGTCCGGAGACCCAGTACTTC. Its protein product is CASSGRSPETQYF.

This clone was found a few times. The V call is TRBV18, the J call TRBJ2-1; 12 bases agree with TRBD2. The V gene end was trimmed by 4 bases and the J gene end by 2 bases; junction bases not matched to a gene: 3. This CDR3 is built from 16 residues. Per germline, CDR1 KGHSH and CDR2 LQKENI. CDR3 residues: CASSRGLAGTYNEQFF. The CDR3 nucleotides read TGTGCCAGCTCACGCGGACTAGCGGGAACCTACAATGAGCAGTTCTTC.

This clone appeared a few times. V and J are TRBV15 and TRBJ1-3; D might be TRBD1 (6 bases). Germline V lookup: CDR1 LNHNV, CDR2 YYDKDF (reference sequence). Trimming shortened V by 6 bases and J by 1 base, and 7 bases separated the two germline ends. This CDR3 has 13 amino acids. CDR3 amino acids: CATRDSSGNTIYF. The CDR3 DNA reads TGTGCCACCAGGGACAGTTCTGGAAACACCATATATTTT.

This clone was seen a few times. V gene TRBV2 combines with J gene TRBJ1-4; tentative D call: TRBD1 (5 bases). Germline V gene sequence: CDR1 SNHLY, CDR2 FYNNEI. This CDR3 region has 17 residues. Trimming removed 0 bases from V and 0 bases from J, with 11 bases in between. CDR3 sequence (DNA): TGTGCCAGCAGTGAAGCGCAGGGTTCGGCAACTAATGAAAAACTGTTTTTT. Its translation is CASSEAQGSATNEKLFF.

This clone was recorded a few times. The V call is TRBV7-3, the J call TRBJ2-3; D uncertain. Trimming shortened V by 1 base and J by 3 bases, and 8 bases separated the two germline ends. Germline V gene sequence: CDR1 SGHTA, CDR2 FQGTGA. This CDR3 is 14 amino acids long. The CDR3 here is CASSLMSDTDTQYF. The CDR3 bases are TGTGCCAGCAGCTTAATGTCAGATACAGATACGCAGTATTTT.

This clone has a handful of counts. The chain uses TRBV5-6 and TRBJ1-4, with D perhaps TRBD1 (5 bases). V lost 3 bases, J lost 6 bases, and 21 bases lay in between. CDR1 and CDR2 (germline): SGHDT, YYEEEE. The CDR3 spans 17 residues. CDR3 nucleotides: TGTGCCAGCAGCTCCACAGGACCCGAGGTAGTCTATGAAAAACTGTTTTTT. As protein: CASSSTGPEVVYEKLFF.

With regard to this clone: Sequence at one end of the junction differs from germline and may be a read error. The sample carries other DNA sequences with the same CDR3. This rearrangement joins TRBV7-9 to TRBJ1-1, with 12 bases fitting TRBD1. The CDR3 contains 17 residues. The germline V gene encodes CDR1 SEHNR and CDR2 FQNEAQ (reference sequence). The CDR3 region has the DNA TGCGCCAGCAGCCCGAGATTGGGACAGGGGGCGAACACTGAAGCTTTCTTT. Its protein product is CASSPRLGQGANTEAFF.

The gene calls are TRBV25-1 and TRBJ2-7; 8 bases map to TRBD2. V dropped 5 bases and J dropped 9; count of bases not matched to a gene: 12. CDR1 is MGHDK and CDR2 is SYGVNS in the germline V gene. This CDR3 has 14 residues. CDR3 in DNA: TGTGCCAGCAGTTCGACGGGACTAGAAATGAGGCAGTACTTC. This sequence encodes CASSSTGLEMRQYF.

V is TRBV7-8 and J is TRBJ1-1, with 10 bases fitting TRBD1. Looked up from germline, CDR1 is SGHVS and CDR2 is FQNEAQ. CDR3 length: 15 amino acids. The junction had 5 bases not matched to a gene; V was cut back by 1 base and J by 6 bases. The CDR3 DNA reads TGTGCCAGCAGCTTAGGGACAGGGGGTACCGCTGAAGCTTTCTTT. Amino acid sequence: CASSLGTGGTAEAFF.

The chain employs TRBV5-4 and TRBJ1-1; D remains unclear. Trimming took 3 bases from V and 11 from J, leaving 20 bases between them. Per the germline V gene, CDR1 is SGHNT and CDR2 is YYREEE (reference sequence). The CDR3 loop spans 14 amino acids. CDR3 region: CASSSPGYPAGAFF. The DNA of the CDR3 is TGTGCCAGCAGCTCCCCCGGGTATCCAGCCGGGGCTTTCTTT.

The CDR3 sequence: CASSIESVISNQPQHF. CDR3 nucleotides: TGTGCCAGTAGTATAGAAAGCGTAATAAGCAATCAGCCCCAGCATTTT. This chain connects TRBV19 to TRBJ1-5; D is unclear. This CDR3 region has 16 residues. Germline assignment: CDR1 LNHDA and CDR2 SQIVND (reference sequence). Trimming left V 0 bases short and J 1 base short, with 10 bases between.

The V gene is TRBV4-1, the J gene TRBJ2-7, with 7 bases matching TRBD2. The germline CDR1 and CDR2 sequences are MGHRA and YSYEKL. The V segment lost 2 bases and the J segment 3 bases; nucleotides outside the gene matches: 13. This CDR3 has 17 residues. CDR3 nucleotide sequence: TGCGCCAGCAGCCAAAGACTGGGGCTAGCGGATTACTACGAGCAGTACTTC. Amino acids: CASSQRLGLADYYEQYF.

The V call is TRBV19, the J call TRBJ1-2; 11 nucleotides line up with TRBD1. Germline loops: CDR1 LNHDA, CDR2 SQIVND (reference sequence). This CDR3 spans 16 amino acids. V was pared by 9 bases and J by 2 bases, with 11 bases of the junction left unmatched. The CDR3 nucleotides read TGTGCCAGCTCGCCCACAGGACAGGGGGCCAACTATGGCTACACCTTC. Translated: CASSPTGQGANYGYTF.